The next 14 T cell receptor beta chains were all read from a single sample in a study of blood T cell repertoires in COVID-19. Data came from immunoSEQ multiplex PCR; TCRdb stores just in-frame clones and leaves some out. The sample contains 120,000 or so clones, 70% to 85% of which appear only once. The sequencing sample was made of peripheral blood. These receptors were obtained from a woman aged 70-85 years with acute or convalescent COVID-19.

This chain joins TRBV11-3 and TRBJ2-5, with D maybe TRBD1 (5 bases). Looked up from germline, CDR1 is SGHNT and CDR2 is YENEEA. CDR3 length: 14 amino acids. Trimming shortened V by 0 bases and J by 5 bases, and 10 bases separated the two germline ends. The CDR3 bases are TGTGCCAGCAGCTTAGATCAGGGCTGGGAGACCCAGTACTTC. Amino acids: CASSLDQGWETQYF. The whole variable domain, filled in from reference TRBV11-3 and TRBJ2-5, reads EAGVVQSPRYKIIEKKQPVAFWCNPISGHNTLYWYLQNLGQGPELLIRYENEEAVDDSQLPKDRFSAERLKGVDSTLKIQPAELGDSAVYLCASSLDQGWETQYFGPGTRLLVL.

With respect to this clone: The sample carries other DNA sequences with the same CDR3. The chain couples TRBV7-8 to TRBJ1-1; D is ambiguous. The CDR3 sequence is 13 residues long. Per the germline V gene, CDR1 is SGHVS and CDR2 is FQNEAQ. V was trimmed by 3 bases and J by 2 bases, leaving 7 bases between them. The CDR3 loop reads CASSFERNTEAFF. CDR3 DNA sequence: TGTGCCAGCAGCTTCGAGAGAAACACTGAAGCTTTCTTT.

CDR3 coding DNA: TGTGCCAGCCACAGACAGGGTTCAGAAAATGGAGGCTACACCTTC. This translates into CASHRQGSENGGYTF. V gene TRBV27 combines with J gene TRBJ1-2; TRBD1 aligns across 7 bases. The CDR3 covers 15 residues. The trim removed 8 bases at V and 8 bases at J, leaving 17 bases unmatched. Germline lookup yields CDR1 MNHEY and CDR2 SMNVEV (reference sequence).

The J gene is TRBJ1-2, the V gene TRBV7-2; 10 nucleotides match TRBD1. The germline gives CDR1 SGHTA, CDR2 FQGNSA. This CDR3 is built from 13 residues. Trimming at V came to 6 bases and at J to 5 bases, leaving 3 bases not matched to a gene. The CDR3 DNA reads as TGTGCCAGCAGTTGGGACAGGGGATATGGCTACACCTTC. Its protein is CASSWDRGYGYTF.

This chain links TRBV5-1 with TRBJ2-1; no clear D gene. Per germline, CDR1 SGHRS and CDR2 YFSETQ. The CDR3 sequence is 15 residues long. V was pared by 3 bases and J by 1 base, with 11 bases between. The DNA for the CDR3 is TGCGCCAGCAGCTGGAGCGCGGAATCCTACAATGAGCAGTTCTTC. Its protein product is CASSWSAESYNEQFF.

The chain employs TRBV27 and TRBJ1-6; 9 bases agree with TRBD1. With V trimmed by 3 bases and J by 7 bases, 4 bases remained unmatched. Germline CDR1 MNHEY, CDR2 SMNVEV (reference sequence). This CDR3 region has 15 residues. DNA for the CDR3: TGTGCCAGCAGTTTCGGGACAGGGAACAATTCACCCCTCCACTTT. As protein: CASSFGTGNNSPLHF.

In nucleotides, the CDR3 is TGTGCCAGTAGACCCGCCAGGTACAATGAGCAGTTCTTC. This gives the protein CASRPARYNEQFF. V gene TRBV19 combines with J gene TRBJ2-1; D is unresolved. Germline assignment: CDR1 LNHDA and CDR2 SQIVND (reference sequence). The V end was cut by 6 bases, the J end by 4 bases, with 10 bases between. The CDR3 covers 13 residues. The full variable domain, with the rest looked up from reference TRBV19 and TRBJ2-1, is DGGITQSPKYLFRKEGQNVTLSCEQNLNHDAMYWYRQDPGQGLRLIYYSQIVNDFQKGDIAEGYSVSREKKESFPLTVTSAQKNPTAFYLCASRPARYNEQFFGPGTRLTVL.

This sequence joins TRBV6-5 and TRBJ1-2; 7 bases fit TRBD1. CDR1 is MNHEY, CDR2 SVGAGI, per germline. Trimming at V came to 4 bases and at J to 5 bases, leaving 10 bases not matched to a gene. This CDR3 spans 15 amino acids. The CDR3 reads CASSSYSGTDYGYTF. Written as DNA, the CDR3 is TGTGCCAGCAGTTCCTACTCCGGGACAGATTATGGCTACACCTTC.

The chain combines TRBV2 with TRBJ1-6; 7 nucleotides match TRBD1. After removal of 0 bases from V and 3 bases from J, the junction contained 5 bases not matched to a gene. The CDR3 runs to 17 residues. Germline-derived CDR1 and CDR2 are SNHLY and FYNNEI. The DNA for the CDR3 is TGTGCCAGCAGTGAAGCAGGGGGCTTCCTCTATAATTCACCCCTCCACTTT. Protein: CASSEAGGFLYNSPLHF.

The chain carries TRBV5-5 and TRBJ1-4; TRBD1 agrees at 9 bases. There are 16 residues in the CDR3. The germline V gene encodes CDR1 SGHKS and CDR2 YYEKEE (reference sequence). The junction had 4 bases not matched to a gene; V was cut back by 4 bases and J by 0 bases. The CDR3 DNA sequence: TGTGCCAGCAGCCGATGGACAGGGGCAACTAATGAAAAACTGTTTTTT. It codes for CASSRWTGATNEKLFF.

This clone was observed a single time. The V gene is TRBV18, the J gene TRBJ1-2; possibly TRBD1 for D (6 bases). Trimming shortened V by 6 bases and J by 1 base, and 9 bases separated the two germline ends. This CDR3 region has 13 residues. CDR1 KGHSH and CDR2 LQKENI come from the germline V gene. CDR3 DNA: TGTGCCAGCTCTTCGGACAGTAACTATGGCTACACCTTC. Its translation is CASSSDSNYGYTF.

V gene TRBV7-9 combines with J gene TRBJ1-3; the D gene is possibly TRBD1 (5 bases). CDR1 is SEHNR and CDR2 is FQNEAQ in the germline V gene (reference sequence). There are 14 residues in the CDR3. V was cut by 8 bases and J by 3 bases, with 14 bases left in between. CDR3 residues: CASPGTFDGNTIYF. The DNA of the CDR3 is TGTGCCAGCCCCGGGACTTTCGATGGAAACACCATATATTTT.

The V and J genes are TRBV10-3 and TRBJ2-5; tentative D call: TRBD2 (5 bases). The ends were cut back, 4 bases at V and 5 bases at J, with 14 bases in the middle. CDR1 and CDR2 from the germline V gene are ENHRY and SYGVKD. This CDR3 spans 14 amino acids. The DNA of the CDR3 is TGTGCCATCAGTGCCGAGGGCTCGCGTGAGACCCAGTACTTC. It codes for CAISAEGSRETQYF.

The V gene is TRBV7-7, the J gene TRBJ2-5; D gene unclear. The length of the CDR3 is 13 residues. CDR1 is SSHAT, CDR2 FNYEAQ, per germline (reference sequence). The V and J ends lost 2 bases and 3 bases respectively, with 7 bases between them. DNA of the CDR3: TGTGCCAGCAGCTTATACGCGGAAGAGACCCAGTACTTC. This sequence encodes CASSLYAEETQYF.